The rows below give T cell receptor beta chains drawn from one sample of a study of cytotoxic CD8 clonotypes in ibrutinib-treated CLL. Method: immunoSEQ multiplex PCR; TCRdb's copy keeps in-frame clones and lacks some. The top ten clones hold less than 30% of a sample with 150,000 or so clones, roughly 80% of them seen once. Specimen: PBMCs, collected after 12 months of ibrutinib treatment. All receptors derive from a human donor with chronic lymphocytic leukemia. Both conserved end residues are part of each CDR3. Each record gives: V gene, D gene, clone size, J gene, CDR3 protein, CDR3 DNA. D genes are given only for firm matches. Not every row has a clone size; where given, it reads once, few, many or a size class.

TRBV7-9	.	.	TRBJ2-2	CASSLYDSNTGELFF	TGTGCCAGCAGCCTCTACGACTCGAACACCGGGGAGCTGTTTTTT
TRBV7-9	.	.	TRBJ2-7	CASSLDPVPYEQYF	TGTGCCAGCAGCTTAGATCCAGTTCCCTACGAGCAGTACTTC
TRBV4-3	.	.	TRBJ1-1	CASSLTEANTEAFF	TGCGCCAGCAGCCTGACGGAAGCGAACACTGAAGCTTTCTTT
TRBV5-1	.	.	TRBJ1-1	CASSLPQGSEAFF	TGCGCCAGCAGCTTACCACAAGGCTCTGAAGCTTTCTTT
TRBV9	.	.	TRBJ2-2	CASSSTRGGNTGELFF	TGTGCCAGCAGCTCAACTAGAGGGGGGAACACCGGGGAGCTGTTTTTT
TRBV25-1	TRBD1	.	TRBJ2-7	CASSGTGGSYEQYF	TGTGCCAGCAGTGGAACAGGGGGATCTTACGAGCAGTACTTC
TRBV27	.	many	TRBJ1-4	CASSLLGANEKLFF	TGTGCCAGCAGTTTATTAGGGGCCAATGAAAAACTGTTTTTT
TRBV9	TRBD2	.	TRBJ2-3	CASSGTSGSTSTDTQYF	TGTGCCAGCAGCGGGACTAGCGGGAGTACTAGCACAGATACGCAGTATTTT
TRBV4-2	TRBD2	few	TRBJ2-7	CASSQGLAGSYEQYF	TGTGCCAGCAGCCAAGGACTAGCGGGAAGCTACGAGCAGTACTTC
TRBV2	.	.	TRBJ2-5	CASSGGVQETQYF	TGTGCCAGCTCCGGCGGCGTACAAGAGACCCAGTACTTC
TRBV5-8	.	.	TRBJ1-6	CASSLGGYSPLHF	TGTGCCAGCAGCCTCGGGGGTTATTCACCCCTCCACTTT
TRBV28	.	.	TRBJ1-5	CAHRFGDQPQHF	TGTGCCCATAGGTTCGGGGATCAGCCCCAGCATTTT
TRBV7-9	.	.	TRBJ1-5	CASSSGQIQPQHF	TGTGCCAGCAGCTCAGGACAGATTCAGCCCCAGCATTTT
TRBV7-9	TRBD2	.	TRBJ2-3	CASSFTPGLAGTDTQYF	TGTGCCAGCAGCTTCACCCCGGGGCTAGCGGGAACAGATACGCAGTATTTT
TRBV10-3	.	.	TRBJ2-5	CAISAREETQYF	TGTGCCATCAGTGCACGTGAGGAGACCCAGTACTTC
TRBV12-5	TRBD2	few	TRBJ2-1	CASGPNSGTSLYNEQFF	TGTGCTAGTGGGCCAAACTCCGGGACTAGCCTTTACAATGAGCAGTTCTTC
TRBV6-1	.	.	TRBJ1-2	CASSEALPGVIGPNYGYTF	TGTGCCAGCAGTGAAGCGCTTCCAGGGGTAATTGGACCTAACTATGGCTACACCTTC
TRBV28	.	.	TRBJ2-3	CASNPRREYTDTQYF	TGTGCCAGCAATCCCCGGCGGGAATACACAGATACGCAGTATTTT
TRBV6-6	.	.	TRBJ2-7	CASRPGPTTYEQYF	TGTGCCAGCAGGCCGGGACCGACAACCTACGAGCAGTACTTC
TRBV10-3	.	.	TRBJ2-2	CAISEYGTAGELFF	TGTGCCATCAGTGAGTACGGAACCGCCGGGGAGCTGTTTTTT
TRBV6-6	.	.	TRBJ1-1	CASSWTTGTNTEAFF	TGTGCCAGCAGTTGGACCACCGGGACCAACACTGAAGCTTTCTTT
TRBV5-1	TRBD2	once	TRBJ2-7	CASSPGGSPYEQYF	TGCGCCAGCAGCCCAGGCGGGAGCCCCTACGAGCAGTACTTC